This T cell receptor (beta chain) was found in a study of blood T cells in healthy people across ages (dated by TCRdb to about 2015). At the level of the whole study: In model experiments, template switching captured roughly one uniquely barcoded TCR beta cDNA molecule for every two T cells. Age-related changes in TCR beta repertoire diversity were measured in the study by deep sequencing normalized with unique cDNA molecular identifiers. Four age groups were formed from the donors: young (average approximately 15 years), middle-aged (around 37), aged (about 62) and long-lived (about 80). To avoid experimental bias, donors of different ages were distributed randomly across sequencing lanes. For two donors (one aged 18 to 30 and one aged 80 or older), the study analyzed two additional independent replicas of 1 million unique cDNA reads from the same blood draw. What the research found in general, with its limitations: As age increased, observed TCR beta diversity per million T cells dropped in a roughly linear way, and a significant reduction was already evident by age roughly 36. There was a strong correlation between observed TCR beta diversity and the percentage of naive T cells measured by flow cytometry. Because the CMV infection status of the donors was unknown, age-related changes in expanded clonotypes may potentially have been confounded. Because profiling used bulk unsorted PBMCs, naive and antigen-experienced compartments could not be compared conclusively. Estimates of total diversity from one million sequenced T cells were regarded as lower bounds and underestimates. The long-lived group showed more naive CD4+ T cells, fewer expanded clones and increased TCR diversity than the aged group, suggesting age selection.

A note on this clonotype: It lacks a known antigen. Nothing much larger sits one base from this clone, and base qualities are not available.

Donors were a few dozen systemically healthy Caucasian individuals from Russia aged roughly 6 to 90 years. Each donor gave 8 to 10 milliliters of peripheral blood, collected into EDTA-treated Vacutainer tubes. Ficoll-Paque density-gradient centrifugation was used to isolate PBMCs, with at least 7 million per sample. Trizol reagent was used to extract total RNA from the PBMCs, yielding at least 5.5 micrograms per sample. For every donor, an aliquot of PBMCs went through flow cytometry to measure the percentages of naive CD45RAhigh/CD27high T cells. The library was built by means of 5' RACE. The sample was run on an Illumina HiSeq 2500. The second PCR ran for roughly 7 to 11 cycles and used a J-beta primer mix along with a sample-barcoded 5' primer. A unique molecular identifier was introduced onto each TCR beta cDNA molecule by a template-switch 5' adaptor carrying 12 random nucleotides. Each sample yielded at least 3 million CDR3-containing paired-end reads. First-strand cDNA synthesis was performed from all RNA using the Mint cDNA synthesis kit, with priming by a TRBC-specific oligonucleotide. After uracil-DNA glycosylase treatment, a first 18-cycle PCR used universal primers M1SS and BC2_uni_R on all cDNA. The authors' pipeline ran thus. Each sample was normalized by randomly selecting 1 million high-quality reads, each carrying a distinct molecular identifier. Reads sharing molecular identifiers were discarded rather than binned into consensus sequences. MiTCR, set to a Q25 quality threshold and the strictest error-elimination algorithm, was used for CDR3 identification, clonotype clustering and error correction. A nonparametric unseen species model using Euler transformation provided a lower-bound estimate of total TCR beta diversity. TCRdb redid the processing of the public reads, applying fastp at Q25 and MiXCR, and retained in-frame beta chains. Rows are unified per CDR3 protein, each entry keeping the most common DNA and genes. The V and J calls were determined by TCRdb, not by the authors. For this sample there are around 1.7 million distinct CDR3 sequences; 28% appear just once. Together, the top ten hold roughly 8% of the sample.

From the cysteine through the phenylalanine, the CDR3 covers 13 amino acids. Left in the record is the CDR3 DNA by itself, 39 bases read in frame from the first base. At the junction V is shortened by 8 bases and J by 4 bases, with 13 bases in between. The rearrangement combines TRBV12-3 or TRBV12-4 with TRBJ2-3; the D gene is possibly TRBD2, with 5 bases matching. Sequenced material: blood. The sequence was collected from a young woman in good health. The CDR3 here reads CASCPGWADTQYF. In nucleotide form, the sequence is TGTGCCAGCTGTCCGGGATGGGCAGATACGCAGTATTTT.